This T cell receptor beta chain was sequenced for a study of CD8 T cells in Susac syndrome. Background on the study: When blood was drawn, the patients with Susac syndrome were therapy-naive, on corticosteroids, or on intravenous immunoglobulin alone.

Notes on this clonotype: What it recognizes is unknown.

Points from the study as a whole: That the number of individuals in its TCR sequencing and HLA analysis was relatively small was acknowledged by the study.

From blood CD8+ and CD4+ T cells, TCR beta sequences were generated. CDR3 length: 12 amino acids. Trimming removed 6 bases from V and 4 bases from J, with 9 bases in between. Germline CDR1 is MNHNY and CDR2 is SVGAGI (reference sequence). RNA was extracted with the RNeasy kit, and a quantity of 0.5 to 1 ug was reverse transcribed using random hexamers. A multiplex approach, immunoSEQ multiplex PCR, amplified TCR beta CDR3 across 54 Vbeta and 13 Jbeta. TCRdb re-analysed the immunoSEQ multiplex PCR reads in MiXCR, keeping a single row per CDR3 protein. In the table there are 77,000 or so distinct CDR3 sequences, roughly 91% of which are singletons.

This clonotype originated in a human donor with Susac syndrome. The gene calls are TRBV6-6 and TRBJ2-5; D possibly corresponds to TRBD1 (5 bases). The material sequenced was CD4+ T cells from PBMCs. The CDR3 DNA reads TGTGCCAGCAGACTCCAGGGAGAGACCCAGTACTTC. This encodes CASRLQGETQYF.